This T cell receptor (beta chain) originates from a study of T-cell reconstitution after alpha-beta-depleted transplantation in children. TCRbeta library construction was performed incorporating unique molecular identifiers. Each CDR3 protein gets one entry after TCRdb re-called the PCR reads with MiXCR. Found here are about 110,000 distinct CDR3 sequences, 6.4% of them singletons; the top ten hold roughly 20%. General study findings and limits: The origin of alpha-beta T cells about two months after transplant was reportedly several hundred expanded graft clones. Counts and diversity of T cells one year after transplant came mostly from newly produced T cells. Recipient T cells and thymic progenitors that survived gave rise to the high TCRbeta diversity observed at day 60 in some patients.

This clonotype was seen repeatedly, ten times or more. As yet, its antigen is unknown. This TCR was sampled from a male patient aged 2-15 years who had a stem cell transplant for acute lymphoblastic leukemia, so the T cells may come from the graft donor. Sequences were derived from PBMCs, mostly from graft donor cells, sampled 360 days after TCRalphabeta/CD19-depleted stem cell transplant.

The CDR3 DNA follows: TGCGCCAGCAGCTTGGAAGGGGAATTAGGCTATGGCTACACCTTC. This gives the protein CASSLEGELGYGYTF. The chain is built from TRBV5-1 and TRBJ1-2, with a tentative D call TRBD1 (5 bases). Germline values: CDR1 SGHRS, CDR2 YFSETQ. V lost 0 bases to trimming and J lost 4 bases, with 13 bases between them. The CDR3 spans 15 residues.